This T cell receptor beta chain was captured in a study of T cells after yellow fever vaccination. This CDR3 spans 13 amino acids. V was clipped by 6 bases and J by 2 bases, with 8 bases between them. CDR1 and CDR2 (germline): MDHEN, SYDVKM. TCRdb re-analysed the 5' RACE reads in MiXCR, keeping a single row per CDR3 protein. The profile shows hundreds of thousands of distinct CDR3 sequences, around 20% of them singletons. This clonotype has just a few counts. Sequencing used PBMCs, obtained before the yellow fever booster vaccination. This sequence originates from a man between 18 and 29 years old who received the YFV17D yellow fever vaccine. The chain employs TRBV28 and TRBJ2-4; tentatively, D is TRBD1 (6 bases). In DNA, the CDR3 is TGTGCCAGCAGACAGGGATCCAAAAACATTCAGTACTTC. Amino acids: CASRQGSKNIQYF. The variable domain in full, completed from reference TRBV28 and TRBJ2-4, reads DVKVTQSSRYLVKRTGEKVFLECVQDMDHENMFWYRQDPGLGLRLIYFSYDVKMKEKGDIPEGYSVSREKKERFSLILESASTNQTSMYLCASRQGSKNIQYFGAGTRLSVL.